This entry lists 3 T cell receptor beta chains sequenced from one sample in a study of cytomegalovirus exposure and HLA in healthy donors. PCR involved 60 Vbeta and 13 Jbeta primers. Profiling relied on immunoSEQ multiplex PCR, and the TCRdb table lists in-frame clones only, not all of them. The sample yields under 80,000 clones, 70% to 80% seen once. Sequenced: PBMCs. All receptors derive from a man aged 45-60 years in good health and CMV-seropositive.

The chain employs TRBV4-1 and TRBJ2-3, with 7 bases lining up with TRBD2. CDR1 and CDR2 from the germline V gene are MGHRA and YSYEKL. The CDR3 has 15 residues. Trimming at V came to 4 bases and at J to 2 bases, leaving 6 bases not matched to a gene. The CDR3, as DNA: TGCGCCAGCAGCCCACGGCGGGGGTACACAGATACGCAGTATTTT. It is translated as CASSPRRGYTDTQYF.

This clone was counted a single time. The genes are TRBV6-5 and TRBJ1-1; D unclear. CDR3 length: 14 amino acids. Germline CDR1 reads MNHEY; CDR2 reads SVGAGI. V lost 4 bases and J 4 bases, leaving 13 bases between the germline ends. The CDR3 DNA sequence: TGTGCCAGCAGTTCCACCCGAGGAGCCACTGAAGCTTTCTTT. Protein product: CASSSTRGATEAFF.

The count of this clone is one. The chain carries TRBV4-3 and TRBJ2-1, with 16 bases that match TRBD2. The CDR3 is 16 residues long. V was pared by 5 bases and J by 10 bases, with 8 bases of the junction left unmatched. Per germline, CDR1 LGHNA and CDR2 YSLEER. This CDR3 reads CASSAGLAGGVDEQFF. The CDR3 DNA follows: TGCGCCAGCAGCGCGGGACTAGCGGGAGGGGTAGACGAGCAGTTCTTC.